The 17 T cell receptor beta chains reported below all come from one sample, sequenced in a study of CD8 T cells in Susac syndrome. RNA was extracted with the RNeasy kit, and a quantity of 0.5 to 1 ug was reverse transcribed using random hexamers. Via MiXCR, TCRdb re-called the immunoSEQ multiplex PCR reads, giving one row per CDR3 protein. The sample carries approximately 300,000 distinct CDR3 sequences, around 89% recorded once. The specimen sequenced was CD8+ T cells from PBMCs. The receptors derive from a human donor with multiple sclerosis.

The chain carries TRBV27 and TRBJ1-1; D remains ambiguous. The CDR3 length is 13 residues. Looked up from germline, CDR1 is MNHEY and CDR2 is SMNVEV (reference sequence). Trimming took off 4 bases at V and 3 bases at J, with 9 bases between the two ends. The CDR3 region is CASSSGVYTEAFF. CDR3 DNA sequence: TGTGCCAGCAGTTCCGGGGTTTACACTGAAGCTTTCTTT.

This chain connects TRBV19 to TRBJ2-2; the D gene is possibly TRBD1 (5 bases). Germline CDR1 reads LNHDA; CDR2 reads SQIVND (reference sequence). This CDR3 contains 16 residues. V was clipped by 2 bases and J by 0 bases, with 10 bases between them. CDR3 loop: CASSIWGSANTGELFF. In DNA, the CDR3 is TGTGCCAGTAGTATATGGGGCTCTGCGAACACCGGGGAGCTGTTTTTT.

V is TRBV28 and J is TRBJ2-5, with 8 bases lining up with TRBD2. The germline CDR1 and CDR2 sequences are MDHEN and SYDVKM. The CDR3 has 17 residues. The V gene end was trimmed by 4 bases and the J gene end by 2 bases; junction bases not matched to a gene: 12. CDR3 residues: CASSWRSRASGQETQYF. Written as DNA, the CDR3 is TGTGCCAGCAGTTGGAGATCGCGGGCTAGCGGGCAAGAGACCCAGTACTTC.

In nucleotides, the CDR3 is TGTGCCAGCAGCCAATCTAGCGGGAGCTACGAGCAGTACTTC. It translates to CASSQSSGSYEQYF. The genes are TRBV5-4 and TRBJ2-7; 10 nucleotides align to TRBD2. J lost 3 bases, V lost 4 bases, and 4 bases had no gene match. The CDR3 has 14 amino acids. The germline gives CDR1 SGHNT, CDR2 YYREEE (reference sequence).

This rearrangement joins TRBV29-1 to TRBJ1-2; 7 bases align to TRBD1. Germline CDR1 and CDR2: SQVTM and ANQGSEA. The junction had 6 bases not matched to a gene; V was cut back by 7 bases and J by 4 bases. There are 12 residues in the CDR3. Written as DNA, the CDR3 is TGCAGCGCCCGACAGGGCAGCTATGGCTACACCTTC. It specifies CSARQGSYGYTF.

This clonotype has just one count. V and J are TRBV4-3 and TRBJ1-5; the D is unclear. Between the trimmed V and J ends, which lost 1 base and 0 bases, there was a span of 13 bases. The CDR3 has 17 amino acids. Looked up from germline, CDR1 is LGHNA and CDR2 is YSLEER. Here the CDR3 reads CASSQGVGGGSNQPQHF. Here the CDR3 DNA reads TGCGCCAGCAGCCAAGGAGTCGGAGGAGGTAGCAATCAGCCCCAGCATTTT.

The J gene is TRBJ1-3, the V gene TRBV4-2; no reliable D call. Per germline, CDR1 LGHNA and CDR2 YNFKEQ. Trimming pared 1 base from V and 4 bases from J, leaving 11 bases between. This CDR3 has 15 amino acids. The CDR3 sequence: CASSQVAGNGNTIYF. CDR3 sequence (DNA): TGTGCCAGCAGCCAAGTCGCCGGGAACGGAAACACCATATATTTT.

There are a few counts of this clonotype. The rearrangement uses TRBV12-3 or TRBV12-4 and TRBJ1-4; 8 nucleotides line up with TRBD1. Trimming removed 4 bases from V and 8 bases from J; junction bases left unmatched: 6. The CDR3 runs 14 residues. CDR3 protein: CASSSGTGDEKLFF. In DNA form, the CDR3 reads TGTGCCAGCAGTTCCGGGACAGGAGACGAAAAACTGTTTTTT.

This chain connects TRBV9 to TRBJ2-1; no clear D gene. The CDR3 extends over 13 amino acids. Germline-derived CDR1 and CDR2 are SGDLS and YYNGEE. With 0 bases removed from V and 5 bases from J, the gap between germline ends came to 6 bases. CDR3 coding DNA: TGTGCCAGCAGCGTAGGGGCGGACAATGAGCAGTTCTTC. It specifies CASSVGADNEQFF.

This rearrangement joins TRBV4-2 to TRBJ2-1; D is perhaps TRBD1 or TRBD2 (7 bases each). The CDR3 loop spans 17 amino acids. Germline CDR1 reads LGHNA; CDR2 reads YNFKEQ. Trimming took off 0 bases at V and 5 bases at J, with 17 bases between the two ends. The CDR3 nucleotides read TGTGCCAGCAGCCAAGATCCAGGGCCAGGGGGGGACAATGAGCAGTTCTTC. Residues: CASSQDPGPGGDNEQFF.

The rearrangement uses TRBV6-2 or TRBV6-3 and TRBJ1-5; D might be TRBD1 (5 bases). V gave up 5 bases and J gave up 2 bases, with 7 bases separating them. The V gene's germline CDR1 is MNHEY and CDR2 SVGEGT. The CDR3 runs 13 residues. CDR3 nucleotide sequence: TGTGCCAGCAGTAGAGGGGGCAATCAGCCCCAGCATTTT. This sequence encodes CASSRGGNQPQHF.

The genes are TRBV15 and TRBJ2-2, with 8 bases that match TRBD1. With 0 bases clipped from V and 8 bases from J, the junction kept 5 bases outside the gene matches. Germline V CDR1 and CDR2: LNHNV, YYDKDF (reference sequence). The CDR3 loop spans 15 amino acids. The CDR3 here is CATSRDGTGSGELFF. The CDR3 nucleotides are TGTGCCACCAGCAGAGATGGGACAGGATCTGGGGAGCTGTTTTTT.

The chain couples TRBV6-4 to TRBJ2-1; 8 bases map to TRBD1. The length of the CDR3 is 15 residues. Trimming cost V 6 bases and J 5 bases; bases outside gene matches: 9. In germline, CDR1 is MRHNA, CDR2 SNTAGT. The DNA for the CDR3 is TGTGCCAGCAGCCAGGGGACAGGAGCCAACAATGAGCAGTTCTTC. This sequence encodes CASSQGTGANNEQFF.

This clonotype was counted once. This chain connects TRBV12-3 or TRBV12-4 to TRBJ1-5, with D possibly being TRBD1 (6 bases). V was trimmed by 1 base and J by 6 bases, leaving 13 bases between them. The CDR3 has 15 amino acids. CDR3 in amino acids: CASSLVGGAGQPQHF. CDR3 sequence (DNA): TGTGCCAGCAGTTTAGTCGGGGGCGCGGGTCAGCCCCAGCATTTT.

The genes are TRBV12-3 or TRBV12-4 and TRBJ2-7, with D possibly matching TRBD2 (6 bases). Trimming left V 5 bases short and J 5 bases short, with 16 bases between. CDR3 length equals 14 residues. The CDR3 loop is CASSPGLQPHEQYF. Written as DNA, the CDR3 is TGTGCCAGCAGTCCGGGACTTCAGCCCCACGAGCAGTACTTC.

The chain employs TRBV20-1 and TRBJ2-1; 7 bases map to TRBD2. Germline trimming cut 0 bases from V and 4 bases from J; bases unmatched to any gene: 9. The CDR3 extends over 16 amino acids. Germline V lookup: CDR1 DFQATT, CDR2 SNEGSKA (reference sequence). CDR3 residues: CSARDSRGSIYNEQFF. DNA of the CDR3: TGCAGTGCTAGAGACTCGCGGGGGAGTATATACAATGAGCAGTTCTTC.

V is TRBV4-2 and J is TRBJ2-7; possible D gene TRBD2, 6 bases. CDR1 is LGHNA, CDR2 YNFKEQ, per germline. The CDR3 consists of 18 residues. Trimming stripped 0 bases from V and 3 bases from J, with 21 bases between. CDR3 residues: CASSQEGQGGVFIYEQYF. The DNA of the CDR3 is TGTGCCAGCAGCCAAGAAGGGCAGGGCGGGGTTTTCATCTACGAGCAGTACTTC.